This T cell receptor beta chain is from a study of cytomegalovirus exposure and HLA in healthy donors. This table comes from immunoSEQ multiplex PCR, and its TCRdb copy is limited to in-frame clones, with some not included. The repertoire holds roughly 120,000 clones, about nine tenths seen once, with 1.5% to 2% in the top ten. Trimming cost V 3 bases and J 2 bases, with 9 bases left between them. The CDR3 has 14 residues. Per the germline V gene, CDR1 is KGHSH and CDR2 is LQKENI. The sequence derives from a woman in her late teens or twenties in good health and CMV-seronegative. The sample taken for sequencing was PBMCs. The chain couples TRBV18 to TRBJ2-3, with a weak D call TRBD2 (5 bases). The CDR3 loop is CASSPSDFTDTQYF. CDR3 in DNA: TGTGCCAGCTCACCCTCGGACTTCACAGATACGCAGTATTTT.